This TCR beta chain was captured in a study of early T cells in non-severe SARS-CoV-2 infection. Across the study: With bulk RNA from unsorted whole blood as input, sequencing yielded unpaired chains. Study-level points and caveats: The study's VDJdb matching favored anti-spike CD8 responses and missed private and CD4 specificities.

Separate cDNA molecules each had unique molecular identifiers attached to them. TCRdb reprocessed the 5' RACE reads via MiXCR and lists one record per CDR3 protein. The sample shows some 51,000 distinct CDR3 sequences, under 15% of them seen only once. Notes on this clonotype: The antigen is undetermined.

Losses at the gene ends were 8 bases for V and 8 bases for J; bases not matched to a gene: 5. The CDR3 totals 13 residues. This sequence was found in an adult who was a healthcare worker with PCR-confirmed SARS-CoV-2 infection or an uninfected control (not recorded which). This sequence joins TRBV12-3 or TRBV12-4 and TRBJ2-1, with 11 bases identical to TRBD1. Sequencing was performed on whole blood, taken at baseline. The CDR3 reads CASDGTGGDEQFF. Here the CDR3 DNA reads TGTGCCAGCGACGGGACAGGGGGTGATGAGCAGTTCTTC.